Shown below are 27 T cell receptor beta chains from a single sample sequenced in a study of T cell clonotyping in hematopoietic cell transplantation. The table came from immunoSEQ multiplex PCR; TCRdb's copy has only in-frame clones and leaves some out. The sample carries 75,000 to 95,000 clones, 90% to 96% recorded once. The time point: recipient sample about 28 days before transplant, after cytoreduction. This sample comprised peripheral blood mononuclear cells, obtained before stem cell transplant. The source is a woman between 45 and 65 years old with acute myeloid leukemia. Some clones in this sample may be carry-over from other donors' samples.

The chain joins TRBV30 to TRBJ1-2, with D perhaps TRBD1 (6 bases). This CDR3 spans 12 amino acids. With 2 bases removed from V and 8 bases from J, the gap between germline ends came to 12 bases. Germline V CDR1 and CDR2: GTSNPN, SVGIG (reference sequence). In DNA, the CDR3 is TGTGCCTGGAGTATCGGAGGGGGGGGCTACACCTTC. This codes for CAWSIGGGGYTF.

This clone has just one count. The chain joins TRBV11-3 to TRBJ2-2, with D perhaps matching TRBD2 (6 bases). Germline V gives CDR1 SGHNT, CDR2 YENEEA. This CDR3 spans 14 amino acids. V was trimmed by 5 bases and J by 1 base, leaving 8 bases between them. This CDR3 reads CASSPGVNTGELFF. The DNA of the CDR3 is TGTGCCAGCAGCCCGGGAGTGAACACCGGGGAGCTGTTTTTT.

The chain is built from TRBV5-1 and TRBJ2-7, with TRBD2 identical over 11 bases. This CDR3 has 16 residues. The ends lost 0 bases at V and 6 bases at J; junction bases unmatched: 8. Germline-derived CDR1 and CDR2 are SGHRS and YFSETQ. The CDR3 loop reads CASSLALAGGTGEQYF. CDR3 nucleotide sequence: TGCGCCAGCAGCTTGGCCCTAGCGGGAGGAACTGGCGAGCAGTACTTC. The full variable domain, its missing parts supplied by reference TRBV5-1 and TRBJ2-7, is KAGVTQTPRYLIKTRGQQVTLSCSPISGHRSVSWYQQTPGQGLQFLFEYFSETQRNKGNFPGRFSGRQFSNSRSEMNVSTLELGDSALYLCASSLALAGGTGEQYFGPGTRLTVT.

The chain carries TRBV5-1 and TRBJ2-7; D is ambiguous. This CDR3 is built from 13 residues. Per the germline V gene, CDR1 is SGHRS and CDR2 is YFSETQ. V was pared by 1 base and J by 6 bases, with 11 bases between. The CDR3 DNA reads TGCGCCAGCAGCTTGTCCAAGTCGCGCGAGCAGTACTTC. Translating it yields CASSLSKSREQYF.

This chain links TRBV2 with TRBJ1-6, with 10 bases matching TRBD1. Losses at the gene ends were 4 bases for V and 7 bases for J; bases not matched to a gene: 7. The germline V gene encodes CDR1 SNHLY and CDR2 FYNNEI. This CDR3 is built from 16 residues. CDR3 sequence: CASSGQGARGNSPLHF. The CDR3 nucleotides are TGTGCCAGCAGTGGACAGGGGGCTCGAGGGAATTCACCCCTCCACTTT.

The CDR3 sequence is CASSLVAGAIYNEQFF. The CDR3 DNA reads as TGCGCCAGCAGCTTGGTGGCAGGGGCCATCTACAATGAGCAGTTCTTC. The genes are TRBV5-1 and TRBJ2-1, with D tentatively TRBD1 (6 bases). The V end lost 0 bases, the J end lost 3 bases, and 13 bases lay between the germline ends. This CDR3 has 16 residues. The germline CDR1 and CDR2 sequences are SGHRS and YFSETQ. The full variable domain, in which reference TRBV5-1 and TRBJ2-1 provide the parts outside the CDR3, is KAGVTQTPRYLIKTRGQQVTLSCSPISGHRSVSWYQQTPGQGLQFLFEYFSETQRNKGNFPGRFSGRQFSNSRSEMNVSTLELGDSALYLCASSLVAGAIYNEQFFGPGTRLTVL.

Remarks on this clone: The germline gene is not matched at one end of the junction; a read error may be the cause. The V gene is TRBV6-1, the J gene TRBJ2-3; 7 bases line up with TRBD1. The CDR3 covers 16 residues. Looked up from germline, CDR1 is MNHNS and CDR2 is SASEGT. The CDR3 is CASSEEGDRVTDTQYF. The CDR3 DNA is TGTGCCAGCAGCGAAGAGGGAGACAGGGTCACAGATACGCAGTATTTT.

This sequence joins TRBV30 and TRBJ2-2, with D unclear. CDR3 length: 14 amino acids. Germline CDR1 is GTSNPN and CDR2 is SVGIG (reference sequence). The V and J ends lost 4 bases and 2 bases respectively, with 11 bases between them. CDR3: CAWKGEQNTGELFF. Here the CDR3 DNA reads TGTGCCTGGAAGGGTGAACAAAACACCGGGGAGCTGTTTTTT.

The chain uses TRBV5-1 and TRBJ1-2; D is ambiguous. With 5 bases removed from V and 3 bases from J, the gap between germline ends came to 11 bases. CDR3 length: 13 residues. Germline values: CDR1 SGHRS, CDR2 YFSETQ. Here the CDR3 reads CASRPDGDYGYTF. The CDR3 coding sequence is TGCGCCAGCAGACCGGACGGAGACTATGGCTACACCTTC. The full variable domain, with the rest looked up from reference TRBV5-1 and TRBJ1-2, is KAGVTQTPRYLIKTRGQQVTLSCSPISGHRSVSWYQQTPGQGLQFLFEYFSETQRNKGNFPGRFSGRQFSNSRSEMNVSTLELGDSALYLCASRPDGDYGYTFGSGTRLTVV.

V gene TRBV5-8 combines with J gene TRBJ1-5; D gene unclear. V was clipped by 0 bases and J by 7 bases, with 17 bases between them. There are 16 residues in the CDR3. The V gene's germline CDR1 is SGHTS and CDR2 YDEGEE. CDR3 loop: CASSLAGTSLGQPQHF. CDR3 DNA: TGTGCCAGCAGCTTGGCAGGAACGAGCTTGGGACAGCCCCAGCATTTT.

V and J are TRBV27 and TRBJ1-6; D call uncertain. The CDR3 runs to 12 residues. Germline CDR1 MNHEY, CDR2 SMNVEV (reference sequence). The V gene lost 4 bases and the J gene lost 6 bases, with 4 bases spanning the gap. The CDR3 nucleotides read TGTGCCAGCAGTTGGGTTAATTCACCCCTCCACTTT. Amino acid sequence: CASSWVNSPLHF.

The V gene is TRBV7-9, the J gene TRBJ1-1; D is undetermined. Germline-derived CDR1 and CDR2 are SEHNR and FQNEAQ (reference sequence). V was cut by 5 bases and J by 6 bases, with 19 bases left in between. The CDR3 is made up of 15 amino acids. Written as DNA, the CDR3 is TGTGCCAGCAGCCCCCCGGGAGCCCAGAGGGCTGAAGCTTTCTTT. Encoded protein: CASSPPGAQRAEAFF.

The chain combines TRBV29-1 with TRBJ1-2; D gene uncertain. In germline, CDR1 is SQVTM, CDR2 ANQGSEA. The CDR3 has 15 residues. Trimming removed 5 bases at V and 7 bases at J, with 23 bases between. CDR3 DNA sequence: TGCAGCGTTACCGCGAAATCAACAAGTCTCTCTGGCTACACCTTC. Amino acid sequence: CSVTAKSTSLSGYTF.

The chain recombines TRBV2 with TRBJ2-5, with D unresolved. Germline values: CDR1 SNHLY, CDR2 FYNNEI. The germline V and J ends were trimmed by 6 bases and 5 bases, with 13 bases remaining between them. The length of the CDR3 is 13 residues. CDR3 loop: CASREFSRETQYF. CDR3 sequence (DNA): TGTGCCAGCAGAGAATTTAGCAGGGAGACCCAGTACTTC.

The rearrangement joins TRBV6-4 to TRBJ2-1; D call uncertain. V lost 4 bases to trimming and J lost 5 bases, with 12 bases between them. CDR1 is MRHNA and CDR2 is SNTAGT in the germline V gene. CDR3 length: 14 amino acids. The CDR3: CASSASDGDNEQFF. The DNA of the CDR3 is TGTGCCAGCAGTGCATCGGACGGAGACAATGAGCAGTTCTTC.

This clone appeared once. The J gene is TRBJ2-6, the V gene TRBV7-3, with a tentative D call TRBD1 (6 bases). The germline gives CDR1 SGHTA, CDR2 FQGTGA. V shed 3 bases and J shed 0 bases, with 9 bases lying between them. The length of the CDR3 is 16 residues. As DNA, the CDR3 is TGTGCCAGCAGCTTCCAGGGGTTCTCTGGGGCCAACGTCCTGACTTTC. Residues: CASSFQGFSGANVLTF.

The V and J genes are TRBV6-5 and TRBJ1-2; 7 bases line up with TRBD1. CDR3 length: 13 residues. Germline values: CDR1 MNHEY, CDR2 SVGAGI. Germline trimming cut 6 bases from V and 3 bases from J; bases unmatched to any gene: 4. The CDR3 reads CASRRQGYYGYTF. DNA for the CDR3: TGTGCCAGCAGGCGACAGGGTTACTATGGCTACACCTTC.

The V call is TRBV7-2, the J call TRBJ2-1; TRBD2 agrees at 8 bases. The germline V gene encodes CDR1 SGHTA and CDR2 FQGNSA. Losses at the gene ends were 6 bases for V and 0 bases for J; bases not matched to a gene: 4. This CDR3 region has 15 residues. CDR3 sequence: CASRTGGSSYNEQFF. The CDR3 coding sequence is TGTGCCAGCAGGACGGGGGGGAGCTCCTACAATGAGCAGTTCTTC.

The rearrangement uses TRBV19 and TRBJ2-1; perhaps D is TRBD1 or TRBD2 (5 bases each). The CDR3 runs to 15 residues. CDR1 is LNHDA and CDR2 is SQIVND in the germline V gene (reference sequence). With 2 bases removed from V and 9 bases from J, the gap between germline ends came to 17 bases. CDR3 nucleotides: TGTGCCAGTAGTATATATCGAGAGATTGGGGGTGAGCAGTTCTTC. Protein sequence: CASSIYREIGGEQFF.

The genes are TRBV28 and TRBJ1-5, with a tentative D call TRBD1 (5 bases). The CDR3 spans 14 residues. V was cut by 4 bases and J by 4 bases, with 11 bases left in between. From germline, CDR1 is MDHEN and CDR2 SYDVKM. CDR3 sequence: CASSYGGANQPQHF. CDR3 in DNA: TGTGCCAGCAGTTACGGCGGGGCGAATCAGCCCCAGCATTTT.

This chain joins TRBV30 and TRBJ1-1, with TRBD1 as a possible D gene (5 bases). The CDR3 contains 14 residues. V lost 3 bases, J lost 0 bases, and 11 bases lay in between. The germline V gene has CDR1 GTSNPN and CDR2 SVGIG (reference sequence). The CDR3 here is CAWSGVTVNTEAFF. Written as DNA, the CDR3 is TGTGCCTGGAGCGGGGTGACAGTGAACACTGAAGCTTTCTTT.

This chain joins TRBV29-1 and TRBJ1-1; the match to TRBD1 covers 9 bases. The V gene's germline CDR1 is SQVTM and CDR2 ANQGSEA. With 4 bases clipped from V and 4 bases from J, the junction kept 4 bases outside the gene matches. This CDR3 has 13 amino acids. The CDR3 here is CSVVDRGVTEAFF. The CDR3 DNA sequence: TGCAGCGTTGTAGACAGGGGGGTCACTGAAGCTTTCTTT.

The gene calls are TRBV30 and TRBJ2-7; 7 bases are shared with TRBD1. Germline lookup yields CDR1 GTSNPN and CDR2 SVGIG (reference sequence). The CDR3 loop spans 12 amino acids. With 0 bases clipped from V and 7 bases from J, the junction kept 3 bases outside the gene matches. The CDR3 sequence: CAWSVRQGEQYF. Written as DNA, the CDR3 is TGTGCCTGGAGTGTCCGACAGGGAGAGCAGTACTTC.

The J gene is TRBJ2-3, the V gene TRBV6-5, with D perhaps being TRBD1 or TRBD2 (6 bases each). CDR3 length equals 13 residues. Trimming took off 10 bases at V and 3 bases at J, with 14 bases between the two ends. CDR1 is MNHEY and CDR2 is SVGAGI in the germline V gene. CDR3 nucleotides: TGTGCCACCGGCCGAGGGGGGACAGATACGCAGTATTTT. This translates into CATGRGGTDTQYF.

This chain uses TRBV11-3 with TRBJ2-6; D is ambiguous. CDR1 is SGHNT and CDR2 is YENEEA in the germline V gene. The V end lost 2 bases, the J end lost 0 bases, and 2 bases lay between the germline ends. The CDR3 spans 14 residues. CDR3 residues: CASSLNSGANVLTF. The CDR3 DNA sequence: TGTGCCAGCAGCTTAAACTCTGGGGCCAACGTCCTGACTTTC.

The gene calls are TRBV4-2 and TRBJ1-2, with 10 bases that match TRBD1. The CDR3 has 16 amino acids. Germline CDR1 LGHNA, CDR2 YNFKEQ. With V trimmed by 0 bases and J by 3 bases, 4 bases remained unmatched. CDR3 nucleotide sequence: TGTGCCAGCAGCCAAGAAAGGACAGGGGGGTACTATGGCTACACCTTC. Protein: CASSQERTGGYYGYTF.

CDR3 loop: CSAGGRETQYF. The CDR3 DNA follows: TGCAGTGCCGGGGGGCGGGAGACCCAGTACTTC. J is TRBJ2-5 and V is TRBV20-1; the D gene is possibly TRBD2 (7 bases). V was pared by 6 bases and J by 5 bases, with 10 bases between. CDR1 DFQATT and CDR2 SNEGSKA come from the germline V gene (reference sequence). The CDR3 has 11 amino acids.